The entry below describes one T cell receptor beta chain. These data belong to a study of blood T cell repertoires in COVID-19. Original data processing: From reference gene primer amplification, estimates of nucleated cell counts were derived. This table comes from immunoSEQ multiplex PCR, and its TCRdb copy is limited to in-frame clones, with some not included. For V, J and clone size, that table is used; D and trimming come from the DNA. The sample lists around 150,000 clones, around 80% occurring once. Germline lookup yields CDR1 SGHDN and CDR2 FVKESK. The CDR3 has 16 amino acids. J lost 7 bases, V lost 0 bases, and 9 bases had no gene match.

The sample was peripheral blood. The chain uses TRBV14 and TRBJ2-1; 7 bases match TRBD1. The receptor comes from a man in his fifties with acute or convalescent COVID-19. CDR3 DNA: TGTGCCAGCAGCCAAGATACAGGGGCAGGGGGAAATGAGCAGTTCTTC. As protein: CASSQDTGAGGNEQFF.